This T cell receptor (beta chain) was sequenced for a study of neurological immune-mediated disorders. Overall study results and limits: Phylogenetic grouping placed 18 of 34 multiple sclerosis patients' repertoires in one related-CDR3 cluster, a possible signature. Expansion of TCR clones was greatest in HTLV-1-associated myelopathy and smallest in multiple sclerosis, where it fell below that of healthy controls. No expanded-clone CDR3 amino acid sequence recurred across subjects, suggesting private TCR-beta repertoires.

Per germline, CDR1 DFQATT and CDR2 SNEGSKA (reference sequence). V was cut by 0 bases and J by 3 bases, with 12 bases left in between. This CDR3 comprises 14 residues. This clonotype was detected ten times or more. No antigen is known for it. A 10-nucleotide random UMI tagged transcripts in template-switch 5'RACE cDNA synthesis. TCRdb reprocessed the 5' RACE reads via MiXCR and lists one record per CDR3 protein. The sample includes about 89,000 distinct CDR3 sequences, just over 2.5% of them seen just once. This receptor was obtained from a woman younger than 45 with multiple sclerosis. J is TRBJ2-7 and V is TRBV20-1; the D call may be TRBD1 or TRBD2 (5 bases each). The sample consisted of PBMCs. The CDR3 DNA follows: TGCAGTGCTAGAGATCGAGGGGCTTTCTACGAGCAGTACTTC. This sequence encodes CSARDRGAFYEQYF.